The clone carrying this T cell receptor beta chain was detected a few times. Its antigen is undetermined. This entry belongs to a study of identical twins. Study outcomes and limitations: Clonotypes of the beta chain that were abundant in cord blood carried fewer insertions (memory repertoires showed none). The models gave estimates that fell short of the out-of-frame TCR alpha sharing seen in monozygotic twins.

Each CDR3 protein gets one entry after TCRdb re-called the 5' RACE reads with MiXCR. The sample has 700,000 to 950,000 distinct CDR3 sequences, about 12% seen once. Germline CDR1 is SGHTA and CDR2 is FQGNSA. This CDR3 contains 16 residues. Trimming took off 0 bases at V and 0 bases at J, with 10 bases between the two ends. These data were also filed under a second study, of yellow fever vaccine responses in identical twins.

The sequence was obtained from a young woman in good health. V is TRBV7-2 and J is TRBJ2-3; the D gene is possibly TRBD2 (6 bases). Sequences were obtained from PBMCs. The CDR3 DNA is TGTGCCAGCAGCTTAGCGCTAGCGATTAGCACAGATACGCAGTATTTT. Translated, it gives CASSLALAISTDTQYF.